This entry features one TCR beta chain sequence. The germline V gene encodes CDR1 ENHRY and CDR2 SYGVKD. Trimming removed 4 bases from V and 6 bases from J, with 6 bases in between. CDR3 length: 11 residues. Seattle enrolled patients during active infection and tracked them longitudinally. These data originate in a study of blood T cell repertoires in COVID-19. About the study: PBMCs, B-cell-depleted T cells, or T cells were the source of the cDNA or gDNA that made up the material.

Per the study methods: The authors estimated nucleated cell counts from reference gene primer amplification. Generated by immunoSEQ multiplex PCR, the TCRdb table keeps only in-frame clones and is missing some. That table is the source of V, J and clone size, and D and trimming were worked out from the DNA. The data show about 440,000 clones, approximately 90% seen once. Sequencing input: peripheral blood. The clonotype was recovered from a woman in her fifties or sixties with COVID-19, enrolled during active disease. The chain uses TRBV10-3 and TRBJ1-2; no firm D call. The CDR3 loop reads CAISVANGYTF. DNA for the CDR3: TGTGCCATCAGTGTGGCAAATGGCTACACCTTC.